The 8 T cell receptor beta chains below come from one sample, sequenced in a study of blood T cell repertoires in COVID-19. Clones were sequenced by immunoSEQ multiplex PCR, and TCRdb holds only the in-frame ones, with some missing. The table has some 250,000 clones, around 89% seen once. Sequencing input: PBMCs or T cells enriched from blood (not recorded which). These receptors all stem from a man aged 40-49 years who had recovered from COVID-19.

This clone was recorded a few times. This chain connects TRBV28 to TRBJ1-6; D perhaps matches TRBD1 (5 bases). Per the germline V gene, CDR1 is MDHEN and CDR2 is SYDVKM. The CDR3 spans 19 residues. The germline V and J ends were trimmed by 4 bases and 3 bases, with 22 bases remaining between them. The CDR3 loop reads CASSYREDWGTYYNSPLHF. In DNA form, the CDR3 reads TGTGCCAGCAGTTACCGGGAGGATTGGGGGACCTACTATAATTCACCCCTCCACTTT.

V gene TRBV18 combines with J gene TRBJ2-7, with D possibly being TRBD1 (6 bases). The germline gives CDR1 KGHSH, CDR2 LQKENI. V lost 3 bases and J 4 bases, leaving 10 bases between the germline ends. The CDR3 is made up of 13 amino acids. The CDR3 here is CASSPLDSYEQYF. CDR3 coding DNA: TGTGCCAGCTCACCCCTGGACAGTTACGAGCAGTACTTC. The entire variable domain, with the rest obtained from reference TRBV18 and TRBJ2-7, is as follows: NAGVMQNPRHLVRRRGQEARLRCSPMKGHSHVYWYRQLPEEGLKFMVYLQKENIIDESGMPKERFSAEFPKEGPSILRIQQVVRGDSAAYFCASSPLDSYEQYFGPGTRLTVT.

The chain couples TRBV11-2 to TRBJ1-2, with D possibly TRBD1 on 5 matching bases. V dropped 1 base and J dropped 5 bases, with 14 bases sitting between them. The germline V gene has CDR1 SGHAT and CDR2 FQNNGV. The CDR3 sequence is 15 residues long. CDR3 amino acids: CASSLGSGGGYGYTF. As DNA, the CDR3 is TGTGCCAGCAGCTTAGGGTCTGGGGGAGGATATGGCTACACCTTC.

The sample holds one count of this clone. This rearrangement joins TRBV5-1 to TRBJ2-5; 7 bases are a match to TRBD1. The CDR3 is 16 residues long. The V gene end was trimmed by 2 bases and the J gene end by 4 bases; junction bases not matched to a gene: 11. CDR1 SGHRS and CDR2 YFSETQ come from the germline V gene. The CDR3 region has the DNA TGCGCCAGCAGCTTCCTACAGGGGATGTTTTTAGAGACCCAGTACTTC. Translated: CASSFLQGMFLETQYF.

This clone has more than one count but fewer than ten. The rearrangement links TRBV7-9 to TRBJ2-3; no clear D. The germline V gene encodes CDR1 SEHNR and CDR2 FQNEAQ (reference sequence). The CDR3 covers 12 residues. V gave up 5 bases and J gave up 5 bases, with 8 bases separating them. This CDR3 is CASSPLGDTQYF. The CDR3, as DNA: TGTGCCAGCAGCCCCCTCGGAGATACGCAGTATTTT.

This rearrangement joins TRBV29-1 to TRBJ2-1; 7 bases align to TRBD2. The CDR3 consists of 14 residues. Germline V gives CDR1 SQVTM, CDR2 ANQGSEA. The J segment lost 0 bases and the V segment lost 4 bases, leaving 3 bases of the junction unmatched. The CDR3 region is CSVGLAASYNEQFF. CDR3 nucleotide sequence: TGCAGCGTTGGCCTAGCGGCCTCCTACAATGAGCAGTTCTTC.

The chain couples TRBV4-2 to TRBJ1-2; D remains unclear. Germline CDR1 and CDR2: LGHNA and YNFKEQ. This CDR3 is 14 amino acids long. V lost 4 bases, J lost 0 bases, and 9 bases lay in between. The DNA for the CDR3 is TGTGCCAGCAGCCTAACACCCGCTAACTATGGCTACACCTTC. It is translated as CASSLTPANYGYTF.

The sample holds a few counts of this clone. The chain links TRBV2 to TRBJ1-3; no clear D gene. From germline, CDR1 is SNHLY and CDR2 FYNNEI. V shed 2 bases and J shed 0 bases, with 5 bases lying between them. The CDR3 spans 14 residues. For the CDR3, the DNA is TGTGCCAGCAGTGAACAGTTCTCTGGAAACACCATATATTTT. It translates to CASSEQFSGNTIYF.